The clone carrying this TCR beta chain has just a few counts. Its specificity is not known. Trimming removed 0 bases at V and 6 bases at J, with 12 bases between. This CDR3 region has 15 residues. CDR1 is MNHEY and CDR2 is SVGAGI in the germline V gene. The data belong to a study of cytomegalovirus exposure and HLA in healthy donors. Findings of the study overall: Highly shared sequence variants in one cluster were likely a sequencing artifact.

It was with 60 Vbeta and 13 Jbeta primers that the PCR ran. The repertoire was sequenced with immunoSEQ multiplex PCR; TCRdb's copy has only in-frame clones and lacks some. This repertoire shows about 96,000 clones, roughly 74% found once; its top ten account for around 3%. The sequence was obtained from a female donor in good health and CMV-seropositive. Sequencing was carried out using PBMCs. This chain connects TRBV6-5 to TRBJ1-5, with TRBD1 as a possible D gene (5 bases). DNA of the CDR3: TGTGCCAGCAGTTACTCGATCCTGGGGGGTCAGCCCCAGCATTTT. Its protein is CASSYSILGGQPQHF.